These 27 T cell receptor beta chains share one sample of origin, sequenced in a study of CD8+ T cells in alopecia areata. As the sequencing template, cDNA was produced by extracting RNA and reverse transcribing it. Only in-frame clones appear in the TCRdb table, and some are missing; sequencing was by immunoSEQ multiplex PCR. The repertoire consists of about 190,000 clones, with 45% to 75% occurring once and the leading ten covering 0.65% to 0.7%. Treatment given: oral pan-JAK inhibitor, 5-10 mg twice daily. The material was CD4+ T cells sorted from blood, obtained at week 4, from a patient treated with tofacitinib. The receptors derive from a human donor with alopecia areata.

This clone occurred once. This rearrangement joins TRBV19 to TRBJ1-2; possibly TRBD1 for D (6 bases). CDR3 length: 14 amino acids. The V and J ends lost 5 bases and 2 bases respectively, with 12 bases between them. CDR1 is LNHDA and CDR2 is SQIVND in the germline V gene (reference sequence). CDR3 protein: CASSPGAGNYGYTF. CDR3 in DNA: TGTGCCAGTAGTCCAGGGGCGGGCAACTATGGCTACACCTTC.

J is TRBJ1-2 and V is TRBV30, with D unresolved. This CDR3 is 13 amino acids long. Trimming removed 4 bases from V and 4 bases from J, with 13 bases in between. Per the germline V gene, CDR1 is GTSNPN and CDR2 is SVGIG (reference sequence). The CDR3 sequence: CAWTHPERYGYTF. The DNA for the CDR3 is TGTGCCTGGACCCACCCGGAACGCTATGGCTACACCTTC.

The chain recombines TRBV29-1 with TRBJ2-1, with 9 positions matching TRBD1. The CDR3 has 17 amino acids. Germline V gene sequence: CDR1 SQVTM, CDR2 ANQGSEA. After removal of 3 bases from V and 0 bases from J, the junction contained 9 bases not matched to a gene. The CDR3: CSVEGDRAVPSYNEQFF. In DNA form, the CDR3 reads TGCAGCGTTGAGGGGGACAGGGCCGTTCCCTCCTACAATGAGCAGTTCTTC.

The chain recombines TRBV29-1 with TRBJ1-3; 8 nucleotides line up with TRBD1. Germline V gene sequence: CDR1 SQVTM, CDR2 ANQGSEA. The length of the CDR3 is 14 residues. Losses at the gene ends were 6 bases for V and 3 bases for J; bases not matched to a gene: 7. For the CDR3, the DNA is TGCAGCGTGGGGACAGGCTTAAATGGAAACACCATATATTTT. It yields the protein CSVGTGLNGNTIYF.

The V gene is TRBV29-1, the J gene TRBJ2-2; TRBD2 matches at 13 bases. V shed 4 bases, J shed 1 base, and the junction held 3 bases outside the gene matches. The CDR3 runs 16 residues. The germline V gene has CDR1 SQVTM and CDR2 ANQGSEA. CDR3 in DNA: TGCAGCGTTGGCAGACTAGCGGGAGGGAACACCGGGGAGCTGTTTTTT. This encodes CSVGRLAGGNTGELFF.

Comments on this clone: Other DNA variants within this sample encode the same CDR3. The V and J genes are TRBV9 and TRBJ1-1; D remains unclear. The germline gives CDR1 SGDLS, CDR2 YYNGEE. The CDR3 sequence is 13 residues long. Between the trimmed V and J ends, which lost 0 bases and 0 bases, there was a span of 3 bases. The CDR3 bases are TGTGCCAGCAGCGTAGGAATGAACACTGAAGCTTTCTTT. Translation gives CASSVGMNTEAFF.

The gene calls are TRBV19 and TRBJ2-3, with 9 bases that match TRBD2. From germline, CDR1 is LNHDA and CDR2 SQIVND (reference sequence). The CDR3 loop spans 15 amino acids. The junction had 3 bases not matched to a gene; V was cut back by 3 bases and J by 2 bases. CDR3 nucleotide sequence: TGTGCCAGTAGTATTGCTAGCGGGACCACAGATACGCAGTATTTT. It translates to CASSIASGTTDTQYF.

This clone was counted between two and nine times. This chain joins TRBV7-3 and TRBJ2-4; D gene unclear. The germline CDR1 and CDR2 sequences are SGHTA and FQGTGA. V was clipped by 3 bases and J by 7 bases, with 10 bases between them. The CDR3 totals 13 residues. The CDR3 loop is CASSFRSPNIQYF. CDR3 nucleotide sequence: TGTGCCAGCAGCTTTCGGAGCCCCAACATTCAGTACTTC.

In this sample, this clone turned up a few times. The chain employs TRBV29-1 and TRBJ2-1; D is possibly TRBD1 or TRBD2 (6 bases each). V lost 4 bases to trimming and J lost 9 bases, with 22 bases between them. This CDR3 has 15 amino acids. CDR1 is SQVTM, CDR2 ANQGSEA, per germline. The CDR3, as DNA: TGCAGCGTTGGGAGGGGGACCGGACTTGGCGGTGAGCAGTTCTTC. Translated, it gives CSVGRGTGLGGEQFF.

The chain employs TRBV29-1 and TRBJ2-5, with a possible D match to TRBD2 (6 bases). Germline CDR1 reads SQVTM; CDR2 reads ANQGSEA. CDR3 size: 14 residues. Trimming took 4 bases from V and 5 from J, leaving 17 bases between them. CDR3 coding DNA: TGCAGCGTTGTGGGGCTAGCGCTTTACGAGACCCAGTACTTC. It specifies CSVVGLALYETQYF.

The chain joins TRBV10-3 to TRBJ2-5; 11 nucleotides agree with TRBD1. Germline V gene sequence: CDR1 ENHRY, CDR2 SYGVKD. The V segment lost 5 bases and the J segment 5 bases; nucleotides outside the gene matches: 4. The CDR3 spans 14 residues. The CDR3 DNA follows: TGTGCCATCAGTCGGACAGGGGGCCGTGAGACCCAGTACTTC. This encodes CAISRTGGRETQYF.

This clone was seen more than once but under ten times. The genes are TRBV29-1 and TRBJ2-4; the match to TRBD1 covers 9 bases. The V gene end was trimmed by 5 bases and the J gene end by 3 bases; junction bases not matched to a gene: 2. The CDR3 totals 13 residues. In germline, CDR1 is SQVTM, CDR2 ANQGSEA. CDR3 in amino acids: CSVLTGGKNIQYF. As DNA, the CDR3 is TGCAGCGTTCTGACAGGGGGCAAAAACATTCAGTACTTC.

This sequence joins TRBV6-1 and TRBJ2-6; TRBD2 might be the D (6 bases). V shed 5 bases and J shed 0 bases, with 8 bases lying between them. The CDR3 extends over 15 amino acids. Germline V gene sequence: CDR1 MNHNS, CDR2 SASEGT. The DNA of the CDR3 is TGTGCCAGCAGTATCGGGAGCTCTGGGGCCAACGTCCTGACTTTC. This translates into CASSIGSSGANVLTF.

This clone was counted only a few times. The chain recombines TRBV29-1 with TRBJ2-2; TRBD1 agrees at 10 bases. V trimming: 7 bases; J trimming: 3 bases; junction bases outside the gene matches: 5. Germline V CDR1 and CDR2: SQVTM, ANQGSEA. CDR3 size: 14 residues. CDR3 residues: CSAVDRGDTGELFF. The DNA of the CDR3 is TGCAGCGCTGTGGACAGGGGGGACACCGGGGAGCTGTTTTTT.

This clone has a single count. The V call is TRBV30, the J call TRBJ2-7; TRBD1 matches at 9 bases. Germline V lookup: CDR1 GTSNPN, CDR2 SVGIG (reference sequence). With V trimmed by 0 bases and J by 3 bases, 3 bases remained unmatched. The CDR3 contains 14 residues. CDR3 nucleotide sequence: TGTGCCTGGAGTGTTGGGGACAGGGTCTACGAGCAGTACTTC. Its translation is CAWSVGDRVYEQYF.

This chain connects TRBV29-1 to TRBJ1-2, with TRBD1 as a possible D gene (5 bases). The germline CDR1 and CDR2 sequences are SQVTM and ANQGSEA. The CDR3 totals 13 residues. V was clipped by 8 bases and J by 8 bases, with 21 bases between them. This chain's CDR3 is CSSLGGENSGYTF. DNA for the CDR3: TGCAGCTCACTCGGGGGGGAAAATAGCGGCTACACCTTC.

This clone was counted ten times or more. The rearrangement uses TRBV18 and TRBJ2-7; 11 bases agree with TRBD2. With V trimmed by 1 base and J by 3 bases, 5 bases remained unmatched. This CDR3 region has 16 residues. The germline V gene has CDR1 KGHSH and CDR2 LQKENI. In nucleotides, the CDR3 is TGTGCCAGCTCACCACGTGGGGGGACTAGCGGCTACGAGCAGTACTTC. This encodes CASSPRGGTSGYEQYF.

V is TRBV6-6 and J is TRBJ2-3, with D maybe TRBD2 (6 bases). V dropped 0 bases and J dropped 2 bases, with 9 bases sitting between them. This CDR3 spans 15 amino acids. CDR1 is MNHNY and CDR2 is SVGAGI in the germline V gene (reference sequence). CDR3 residues: CASSYSGGYTDTQYF. In DNA form, the CDR3 reads TGTGCCAGCAGTTACTCTGGGGGGTACACAGATACGCAGTATTTT.

The chain couples TRBV6-6 to TRBJ2-7; 10 bases line up with TRBD1. CDR3 length: 14 residues. Trimming removed 5 bases from V and 7 bases from J; junction bases left unmatched: 8. Germline assignment: CDR1 MNHNY and CDR2 SVGAGI (reference sequence). Here the CDR3 DNA reads TGTGCCAGCAGTCCCGGACAGGGGGTACGGGAGCAGTACTTC. Amino acid sequence: CASSPGQGVREQYF.

This chain joins TRBV7-3 and TRBJ2-2, with 13 bases identical to TRBD2. CDR3 length: 17 amino acids. V dropped 2 bases and J dropped 7; count of bases not matched to a gene: 7. The germline CDR1 and CDR2 sequences are SGHTA and FQGTGA. This CDR3 is CASSLRIRTSGSGELFF. CDR3 bases: TGTGCCAGCAGCTTACGTATTCGGACTAGCGGGAGCGGGGAGCTGTTTTTT. Full variable domain (missing parts from reference TRBV7-3 and TRBJ2-2): GAGVSQTPSNKVTEKGKYVELRCDPISGHTALYWYRQSLGQGPEFLIYFQGTGAADDSGLPNDRFFAVRPEGSVSTLKIQRTERGDSAVYLCASSLRIRTSGSGELFFGEGSRLTVL.

The chain is built from TRBV30 and TRBJ2-5, with a weak D call TRBD1 (6 bases). In germline, CDR1 is GTSNPN, CDR2 SVGIG (reference sequence). This CDR3 contains 11 residues. V was cut by 8 bases and J by 5 bases, with 12 bases left in between. Written as DNA, the CDR3 is TGTGCCGGTGGCAGGGGTGAGACCCAGTACTTC. It encodes CAGGRGETQYF.

This clone appeared once. CDR3 in amino acids: CATSKVAGASSYNEQFF. CDR3 DNA: TGTGCCACCAGCAAAGTAGCGGGAGCCTCCTCCTACAATGAGCAGTTCTTC. V usage is TRBV15 and J usage is TRBJ2-1; TRBD2 agrees at 9 bases. CDR3 length: 17 amino acids. Germline CDR1 and CDR2: LNHNV and YYDKDF (reference sequence). V lost 4 bases, J lost 0 bases, and 7 bases stayed unmatched. The full variable domain, completed using reference TRBV15 and TRBJ2-1, is DAMVIQNPRYQVTQFGKPVTLSCSQTLNHNVMYWYQQKSSQAPKLLFHYYDKDFNNEADTPDNFQSRRPNTSFCFLDIRSPGLGDTAMYLCATSKVAGASSYNEQFFGPGTRLTVL.

The chain has TRBV5-1 and TRBJ2-7, with 12 bases matching TRBD1. Unmatched junction bases numbered 15, after V lost 7 bases and J lost 7 bases. Germline CDR1 and CDR2: SGHRS and YFSETQ. This CDR3 region has 16 residues. The CDR3 bases are TGCGCCAGCTTCCCCAACCCGGGACAGGGGGCGCTTGAGCAGTACTTC. This codes for CASFPNPGQGALEQYF.

This clone was counted a single time. V usage is TRBV30 and J usage is TRBJ2-5, with D maybe TRBD2 (7 bases). V gave up 2 bases and J gave up 4 bases, with 17 bases separating them. Germline assignment: CDR1 GTSNPN and CDR2 SVGIG (reference sequence). The CDR3 has 15 residues. CDR3 sequence: CAWSISGGLVETQYF. CDR3 coding DNA: TGTGCCTGGAGTATCTCCGGGGGGCTCGTAGAGACCCAGTACTTC.

The V and J genes are TRBV6-5 and TRBJ2-5; no clear D. The CDR3 runs to 14 residues. The V end lost 0 bases, the J end lost 5 bases, and 10 bases lay between the germline ends. Germline CDR1 and CDR2: MNHEY and SVGAGI. CDR3 loop: CASSYSWLRETQYF. The DNA of the CDR3 is TGTGCCAGCAGTTACTCTTGGCTGAGGGAGACCCAGTACTTC.

The chain employs TRBV28 and TRBJ2-7; 10 nucleotides agree with TRBD1. CDR1 is MDHEN and CDR2 is SYDVKM in the germline V gene. CDR3 length: 16 residues. The V gene end was trimmed by 4 bases and the J gene end by 6 bases; junction bases not matched to a gene: 12. The CDR3 reads CASSSAQGQGFLEQYF. For the CDR3, the DNA is TGTGCCAGCAGTTCGGCCCAGGGACAGGGGTTCCTCGAGCAGTACTTC.

V usage is TRBV5-1 and J usage is TRBJ2-5, with D unclear. The CDR3 totals 14 residues. Germline V gene data show CDR1 as SGHRS and CDR2 as YFSETQ. V gave up 0 bases and J gave up 2 bases, with 8 bases separating them. The CDR3 bases are TGCGCCAGCAGCTTGGTGTCAGCTCAAGAGACCCAGTACTTC. It codes for CASSLVSAQETQYF.